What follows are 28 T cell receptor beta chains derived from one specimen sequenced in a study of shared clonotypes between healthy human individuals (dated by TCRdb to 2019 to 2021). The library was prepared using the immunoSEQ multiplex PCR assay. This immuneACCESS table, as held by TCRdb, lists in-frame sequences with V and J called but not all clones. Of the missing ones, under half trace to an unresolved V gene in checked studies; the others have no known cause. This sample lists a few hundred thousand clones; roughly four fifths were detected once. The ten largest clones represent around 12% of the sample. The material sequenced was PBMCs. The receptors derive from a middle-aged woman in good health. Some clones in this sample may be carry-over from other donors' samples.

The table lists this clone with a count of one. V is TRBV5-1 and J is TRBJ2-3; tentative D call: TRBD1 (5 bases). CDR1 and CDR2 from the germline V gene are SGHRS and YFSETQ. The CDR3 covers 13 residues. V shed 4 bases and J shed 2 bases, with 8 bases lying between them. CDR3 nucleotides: TGCGCCAGCAGCAGGGGCCCCACAGATACGCAGTATTTT. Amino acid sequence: CASSRGPTDTQYF.

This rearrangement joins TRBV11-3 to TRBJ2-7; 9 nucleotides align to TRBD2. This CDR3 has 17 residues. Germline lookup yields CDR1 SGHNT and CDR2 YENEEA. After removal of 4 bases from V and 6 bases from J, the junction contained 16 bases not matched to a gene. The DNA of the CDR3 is TGTGCCAGCAGCTCGGGTATCGGGCGGGAGGGCCGAGTCGAGCAGTACTTC. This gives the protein CASSSGIGREGRVEQYF.

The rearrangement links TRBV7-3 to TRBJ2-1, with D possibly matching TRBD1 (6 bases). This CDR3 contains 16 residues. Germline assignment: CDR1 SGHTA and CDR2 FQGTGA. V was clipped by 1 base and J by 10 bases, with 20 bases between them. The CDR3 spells CASSLSSRTAAREQFF. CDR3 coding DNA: TGTGCCAGCAGCTTAAGTAGCAGGACAGCTGCCCGGGAGCAGTTCTTC.

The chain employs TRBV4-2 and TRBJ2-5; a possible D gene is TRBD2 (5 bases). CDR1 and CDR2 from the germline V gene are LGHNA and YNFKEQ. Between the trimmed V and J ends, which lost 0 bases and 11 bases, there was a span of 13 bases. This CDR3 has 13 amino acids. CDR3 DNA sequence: TGTGCCAGCAGCCAAGAAGCTGCTAGGGAGCAGTACTTC. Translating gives CASSQEAAREQYF.

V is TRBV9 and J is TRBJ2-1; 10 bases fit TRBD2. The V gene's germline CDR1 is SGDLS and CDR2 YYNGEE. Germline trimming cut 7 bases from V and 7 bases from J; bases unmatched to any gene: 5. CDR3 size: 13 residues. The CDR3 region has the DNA TGTGCCAGCGGCGGACTAGCGGATAATGAGCAGTTCTTC. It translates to CASGGLADNEQFF. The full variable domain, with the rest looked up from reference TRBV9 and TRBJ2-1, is DSGVTQTPKHLITATGQRVTLRCSPRSGDLSVYWYQQSLDQGLQFLIQYYNGEERAKGNILERFSAQQFPDLHSELNLSSLELGDSALYFCASGGLADNEQFFGPGTRLTVL.

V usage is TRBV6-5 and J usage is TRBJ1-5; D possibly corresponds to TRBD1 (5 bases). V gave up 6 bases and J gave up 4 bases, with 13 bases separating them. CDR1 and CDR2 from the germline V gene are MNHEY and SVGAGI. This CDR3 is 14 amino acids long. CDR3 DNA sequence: TGTGCCAGCAGCCGCCGGGGGAATAATCAGCCCCAGCATTTT. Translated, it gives CASSRRGNNQPQHF.

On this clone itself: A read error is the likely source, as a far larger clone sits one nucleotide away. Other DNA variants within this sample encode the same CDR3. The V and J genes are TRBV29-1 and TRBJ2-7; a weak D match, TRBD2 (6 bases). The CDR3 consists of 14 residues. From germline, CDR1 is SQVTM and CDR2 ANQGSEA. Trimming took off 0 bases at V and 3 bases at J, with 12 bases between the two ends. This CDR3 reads CSVEDGRQSYEQYF. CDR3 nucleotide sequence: TGCAGCGTTGAAGATGGGAGGCAGAGCTACGAGCAGTACTTC.

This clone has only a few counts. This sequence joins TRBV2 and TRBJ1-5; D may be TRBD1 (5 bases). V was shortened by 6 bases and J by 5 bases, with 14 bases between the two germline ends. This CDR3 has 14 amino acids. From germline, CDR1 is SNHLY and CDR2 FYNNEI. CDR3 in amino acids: CASSLTGVDQPQHF. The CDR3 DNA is TGTGCCAGCAGCCTTACAGGAGTGGATCAGCCCCAGCATTTT. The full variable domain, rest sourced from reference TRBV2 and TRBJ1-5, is EPEVTQTPSHQVTQMGQEVILRCVPISNHLYFYWYRQILGQKVEFLVSFYNNEISEKSEIFDDQFSVERPDGSNFTLKIRSTKLEDSAMYFCASSLTGVDQPQHFGDGTRLSIL.

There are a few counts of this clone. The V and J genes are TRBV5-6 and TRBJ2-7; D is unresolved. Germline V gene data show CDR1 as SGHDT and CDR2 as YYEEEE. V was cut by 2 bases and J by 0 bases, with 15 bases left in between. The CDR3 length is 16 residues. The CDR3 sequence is CASSFYGRASSYEQYF. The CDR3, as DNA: TGTGCCAGCAGCTTTTACGGACGAGCATCCTCCTACGAGCAGTACTTC.

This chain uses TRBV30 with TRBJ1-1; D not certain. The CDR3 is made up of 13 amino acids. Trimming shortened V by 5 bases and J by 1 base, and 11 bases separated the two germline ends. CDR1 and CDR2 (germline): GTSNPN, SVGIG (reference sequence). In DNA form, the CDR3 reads TGTGCCTGGGACCGGACGGAGAACACTGAAGCTTTCTTT. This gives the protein CAWDRTENTEAFF. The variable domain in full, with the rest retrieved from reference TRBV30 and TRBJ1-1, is SQTIHQWPATLVQPVGSPLSLECTVEGTSNPNLYWYRQAAGRGLQLLFYSVGIGQISSEVPQNLSASRPQDRQFILSSKKLLLSDSGFYLCAWDRTENTEAFFGQGTRLTVV.

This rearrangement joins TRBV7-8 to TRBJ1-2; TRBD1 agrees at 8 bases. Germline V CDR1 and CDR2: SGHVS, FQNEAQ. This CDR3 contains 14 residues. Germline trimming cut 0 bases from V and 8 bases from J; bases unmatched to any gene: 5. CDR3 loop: CASSLAARGRGYTF. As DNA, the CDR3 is TGTGCCAGCAGCTTAGCGGCCAGGGGGCGGGGCTACACCTTC.

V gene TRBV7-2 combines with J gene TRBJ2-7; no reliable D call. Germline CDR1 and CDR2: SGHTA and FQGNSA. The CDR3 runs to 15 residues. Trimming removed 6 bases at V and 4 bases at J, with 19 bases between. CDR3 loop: CASRHVTIKSYEQYF. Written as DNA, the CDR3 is TGTGCCAGCAGACACGTGACAATCAAGTCGTACGAGCAGTACTTC.

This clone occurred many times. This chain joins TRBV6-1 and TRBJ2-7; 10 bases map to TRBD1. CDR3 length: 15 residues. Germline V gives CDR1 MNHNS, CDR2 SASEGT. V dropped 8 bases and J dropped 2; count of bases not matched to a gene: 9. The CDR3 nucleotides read TGTGCCAGCGGTCGAAAGGGGACAGGGGCCTACGAGCAGTACTTC. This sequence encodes CASGRKGTGAYEQYF.

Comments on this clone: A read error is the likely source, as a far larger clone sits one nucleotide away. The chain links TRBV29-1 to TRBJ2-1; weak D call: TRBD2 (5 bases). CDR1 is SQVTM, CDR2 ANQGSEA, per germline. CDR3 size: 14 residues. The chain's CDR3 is CSVAKDFINNEQLF. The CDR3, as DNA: TGCAGCGTTGCAAAGGACTTCATTAACAATGAGCAGCTCTTC.

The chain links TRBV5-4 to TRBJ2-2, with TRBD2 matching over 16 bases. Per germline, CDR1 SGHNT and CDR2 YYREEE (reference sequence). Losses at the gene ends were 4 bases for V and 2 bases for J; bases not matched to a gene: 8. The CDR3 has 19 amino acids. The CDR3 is CASSTGLAGGPVNTGELFF. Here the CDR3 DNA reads TGTGCCAGCAGCACGGGACTAGCGGGAGGGCCTGTAAACACCGGGGAGCTGTTTTTT. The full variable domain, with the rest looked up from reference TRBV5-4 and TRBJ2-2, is ETGVTQSPTHLIKTRGQQVTLRCSSQSGHNTVSWYQQALGQGPQFIFQYYREEENGRGNFPPRFSGLQFPNYSSELNVNALELDDSALYLCASSTGLAGGPVNTGELFFGEGSRLTVL.

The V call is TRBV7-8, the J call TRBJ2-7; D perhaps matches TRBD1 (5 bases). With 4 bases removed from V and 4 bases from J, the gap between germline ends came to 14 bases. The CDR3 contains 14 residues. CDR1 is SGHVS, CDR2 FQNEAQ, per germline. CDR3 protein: CASSSDHRYYEQYF. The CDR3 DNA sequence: TGTGCCAGCAGCTCAGACCACAGGTATTACGAGCAGTACTTC.

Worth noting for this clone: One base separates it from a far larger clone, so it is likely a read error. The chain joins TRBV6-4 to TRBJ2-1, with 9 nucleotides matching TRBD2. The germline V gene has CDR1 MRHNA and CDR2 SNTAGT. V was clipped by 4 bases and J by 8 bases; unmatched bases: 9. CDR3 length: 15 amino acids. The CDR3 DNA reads TGTGCCAGCAGTGTCGACGCGGGAGGGCAGGATGAGCAGTTCTTC. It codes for CASSVDAGGQDEQFF.

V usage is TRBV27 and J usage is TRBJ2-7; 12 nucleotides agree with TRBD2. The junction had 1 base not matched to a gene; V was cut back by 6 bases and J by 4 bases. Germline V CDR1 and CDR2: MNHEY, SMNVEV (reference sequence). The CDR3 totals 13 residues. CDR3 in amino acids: CASSGTSGYEQYF. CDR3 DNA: TGTGCCAGCAGCGGGACTAGCGGGTACGAGCAGTACTTC.

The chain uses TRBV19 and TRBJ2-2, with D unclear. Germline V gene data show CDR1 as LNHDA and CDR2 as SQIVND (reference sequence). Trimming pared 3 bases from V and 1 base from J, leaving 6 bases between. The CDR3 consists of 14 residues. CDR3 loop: CASSIKVNTGELFF. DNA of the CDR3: TGTGCCAGTAGTATCAAGGTGAACACCGGGGAGCTGTTTTTT.

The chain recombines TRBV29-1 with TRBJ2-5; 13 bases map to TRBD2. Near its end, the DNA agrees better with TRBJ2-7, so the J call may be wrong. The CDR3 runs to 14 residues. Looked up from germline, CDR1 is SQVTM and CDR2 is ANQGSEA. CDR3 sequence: CSVRGTSGDYEQYF. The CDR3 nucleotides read TGCAGCGTTCGGGGGACTAGCGGGGACTACGAGCAGTACTTC.

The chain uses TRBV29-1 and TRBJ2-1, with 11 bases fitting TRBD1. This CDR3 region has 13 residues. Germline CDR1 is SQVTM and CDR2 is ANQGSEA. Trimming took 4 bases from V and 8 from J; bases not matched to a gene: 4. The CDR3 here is CSVGDRGFDEQFF. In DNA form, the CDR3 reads TGCAGCGTTGGGGACAGGGGGTTCGATGAGCAGTTCTTC.

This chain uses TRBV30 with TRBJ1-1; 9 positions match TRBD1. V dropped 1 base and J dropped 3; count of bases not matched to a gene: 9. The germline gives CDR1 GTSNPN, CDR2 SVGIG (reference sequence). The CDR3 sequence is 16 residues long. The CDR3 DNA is TGTGCCTGGAGTGGAGGGACAGGGAGGCGCGACACTGAAGCTTTCTTT. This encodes CAWSGGTGRRDTEAFF.

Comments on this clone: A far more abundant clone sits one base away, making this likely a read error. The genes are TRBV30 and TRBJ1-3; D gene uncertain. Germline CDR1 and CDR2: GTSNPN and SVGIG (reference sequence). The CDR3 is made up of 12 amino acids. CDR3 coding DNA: TGTGCCTGGTCGCCGGGAGAGAACACCATGTATTTT. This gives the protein CAWSPGENTMYF.

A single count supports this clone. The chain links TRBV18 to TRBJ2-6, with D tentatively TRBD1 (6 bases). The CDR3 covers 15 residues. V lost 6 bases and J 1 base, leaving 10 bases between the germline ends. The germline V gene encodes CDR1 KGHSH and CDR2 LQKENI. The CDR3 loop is CASSPTGSGANVLTF. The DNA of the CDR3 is TGTGCCAGCTCCCCCACAGGGTCTGGGGCCAACGTCCTGACTTTC.

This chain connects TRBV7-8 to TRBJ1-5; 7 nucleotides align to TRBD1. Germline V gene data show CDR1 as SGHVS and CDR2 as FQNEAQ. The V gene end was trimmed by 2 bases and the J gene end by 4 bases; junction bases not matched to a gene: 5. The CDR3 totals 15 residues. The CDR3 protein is CASSLWPGGNQPQHF. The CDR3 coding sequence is TGTGCCAGCAGCTTATGGCCAGGGGGGAATCAGCCCCAGCATTTT.

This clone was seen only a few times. DNA for the CDR3: TGTGCCAGCAGTTCCTCCCCGGGACAGGACTATGGCTACACCTTC. Encoded protein: CASSSSPGQDYGYTF. This chain connects TRBV28 to TRBJ1-2, with 8 bases aligning to TRBD1. The CDR3 extends over 15 amino acids. Losses at the gene ends were 4 bases for V and 3 bases for J; bases not matched to a gene: 7. Germline CDR1 MDHEN, CDR2 SYDVKM.

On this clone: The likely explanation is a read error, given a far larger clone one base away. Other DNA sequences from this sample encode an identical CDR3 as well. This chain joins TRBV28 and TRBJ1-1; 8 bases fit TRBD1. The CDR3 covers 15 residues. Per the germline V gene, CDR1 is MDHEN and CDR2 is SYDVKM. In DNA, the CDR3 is TGTGCCAGCAGTTCCCTGACAGGGGACAACACCGAAGCTTTCTTT. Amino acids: CASSSLTGDNTEAFF.

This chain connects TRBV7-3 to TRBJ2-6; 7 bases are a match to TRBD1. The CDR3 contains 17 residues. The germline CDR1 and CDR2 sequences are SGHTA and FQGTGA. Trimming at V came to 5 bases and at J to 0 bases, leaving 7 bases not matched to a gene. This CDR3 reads CASSQTGTDSGANVLTF. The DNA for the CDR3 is TGTGCCAGCAGCCAAACCGGGACAGACTCTGGGGCCAACGTCCTGACTTTC.